The next 10 T cell receptor beta chains were all read from a single sample in a study of low-dose radiotherapy and immunotherapy resistance in tumors. The sample's time point: after trial treatment. Noted treatment: LDRT plus nivolumab, ipilimumab, low-dose cyclophosphamide and aspirin (RACIN trial). TRAV- and TRBV-specific primers primed first-strand cDNA, covering alpha and beta chains. TCR amplification involved around 22 PCR cycles with a constant-region primer and V-primer adapter. MiXCR, run by TCRdb on the reads, gives a single entry per CDR3 protein. This table has more than 90,000 distinct CDR3 sequences, more than 20% appearing once. Sequencing used PBMCs, obtained after low-dose radiotherapy plus immunotherapy. The receptors derive from a male donor with prostate cancer.

This clonotype was observed many times. The V gene is TRBV7-9, the J gene TRBJ2-7; D may be TRBD1 or TRBD2 (5 bases each). The V gene lost 5 bases and the J gene lost 5 bases, with 16 bases spanning the gap. CDR3 length: 14 amino acids. Germline loops: CDR1 SEHNR, CDR2 FQNEAQ (reference sequence). CDR3 bases: TGTGCCAGCAGCCCACGGGACCATCTGGACGAGCAGTACTTC. This sequence encodes CASSPRDHLDEQYF. Based on the CDR3 plus reference TRBV7-9 and TRBJ2-7, the full variable domain is DTGVSQNPRHKITKRGQNVTFRCDPISEHNRLYWYRQTLGQGPEFLTYFQNEAQLEKSRLLSDRFSAERPKGSFSTLEIQRTEQGDSAMYLCASSPRDHLDEQYFGPGTRLTVT.

In this sample, this clonotype turned up many times. CDR3 protein: CASSELRDRGNQPQHF. The CDR3 DNA reads TGTGCCAGCAGTGAACTCAGGGACAGGGGGAATCAGCCCCAGCATTTT. J is TRBJ1-5 and V is TRBV2, with 11 bases lining up with TRBD1. Germline V gives CDR1 SNHLY, CDR2 FYNNEI. After removal of 2 bases from V and 4 bases from J, the junction contained 4 bases not matched to a gene. This CDR3 spans 16 amino acids.

There are many counts of this clonotype. The J gene is TRBJ2-2, the V gene TRBV4-1; perhaps TRBD2 as D (6 bases). Germline CDR1 reads MGHRA; CDR2 reads YSYEKL. The CDR3 is 16 amino acids. V was clipped by 4 bases and J by 1 base, with 13 bases between them. Here the CDR3 DNA reads TGCGCCAGCAGCCTAGCGGACTGGCAGAACACCGGGGAGCTGTTTTTT. Amino acids: CASSLADWQNTGELFF.

This clonotype was detected ten times or more. The rearrangement joins TRBV19 to TRBJ2-3; D not resolved. In germline, CDR1 is LNHDA, CDR2 SQIVND (reference sequence). Trimming removed 7 bases from V and 2 bases from J, with 13 bases in between. The CDR3 consists of 14 residues. This CDR3 reads CASNRRPNTDTQYF. For the CDR3, the DNA is TGTGCCAGTAATCGGCGGCCTAACACAGATACGCAGTATTTT.

This clonotype appeared once. This chain connects TRBV23-1 to TRBJ2-5, with D possibly matching TRBD2 (6 bases). TRBV23-1 belongs to the ORF category, with a function that is uncertain. CDR3 length: 17 amino acids. V lost 2 bases and J 0 bases, leaving 16 bases between the germline ends. In nucleotides, the CDR3 is TGCGCCAGCAGTCAACCGCCTGGACCGGGGGACCAAGAGACCCAGTACTTC. This sequence encodes CASSQPPGPGDQETQYF.

This rearrangement joins TRBV2 to TRBJ2-2; 7 bases match TRBD1. The germline V gene has CDR1 SNHLY and CDR2 FYNNEI. This CDR3 spans 18 amino acids. With V trimmed by 6 bases and J by 0 bases, 13 bases remained unmatched. CDR3 bases: TGTGCCAGCAGATCTCGACAGGGCGGAACTACGAACACCGGGGAGCTGTTTTTT. It yields the protein CASRSRQGGTTNTGELFF.

This clonotype was observed at least ten times. The chain carries TRBV29-1 and TRBJ1-1; D ambiguous. Trimming shortened V by 7 bases and J by 1 base, and 13 bases separated the two germline ends. The CDR3 has 13 amino acids. Germline V gene sequence: CDR1 SQVTM, CDR2 ANQGSEA. CDR3 DNA sequence: TGCAGCGCCTTACCTGAGGGGAACACTGAAGCTTTCTTT. Residues: CSALPEGNTEAFF.

This sequence joins TRBV6-6 and TRBJ2-1; 9 bases map to TRBD2. Germline V gene lookup returns CDR1 MNHNY and CDR2 SVGAGI (reference sequence). V lost 4 bases to trimming and J lost 7 bases; unmatched junction nucleotides: 11. The CDR3 consists of 16 residues. The CDR3: CASSSPNAGGLNEQFF. For the CDR3, the DNA is TGTGCCAGCAGTTCCCCAAACGCGGGAGGGTTAAATGAGCAGTTCTTC.

Details on this clonotype: Possible read error: a much larger clone is one base away. The gene calls are TRBV7-9 and TRBJ2-1; D remains unclear. This CDR3 spans 14 amino acids. Germline V gene lookup returns CDR1 SEHNR and CDR2 FQNEAQ (reference sequence). CDR3 amino acids: CASSLQSEGDEQIF. The CDR3 DNA is TGTGCCAGCAGCTTACAATCGGAAGGCGATGAGCAGATCTTC.

V and J are TRBV5-6 and TRBJ2-7, with D perhaps being TRBD1 or TRBD2 (6 bases each). CDR1 is SGHDT and CDR2 is YYEEEE in the germline V gene. The CDR3 length is 16 residues. V was cut by 4 bases and J by 3 bases, with 20 bases left in between. The CDR3 spells CASSPGPRGGGYEQYF. The CDR3 region has the DNA TGTGCCAGCAGCCCCGGTCCCCGCGGAGGGGGCTACGAGCAGTACTTC.